The 29 T cell receptor beta chains reported below all come from one sample, sequenced in a study of blood T cell repertoires in COVID-19. Here immunoSEQ multiplex PCR was the method, and the copy in TCRdb shows in-frame clones only, minus some. The sample has 200,000 to 300,000 clones, approximately 90% seen once. The specimen sequenced was peripheral blood. The source of these receptors is a woman between 40 and 55 years old with acute or convalescent COVID-19.

The chain uses TRBV7-9 and TRBJ1-4; possible D gene TRBD1, 5 bases. The CDR3 is 15 residues long. Between the trimmed V and J ends, which lost 5 bases and 4 bases, there was a span of 14 bases. Germline-derived CDR1 and CDR2 are SEHNR and FQNEAQ (reference sequence). This chain's CDR3 is CASSTIQAFNEKLFF. The CDR3 DNA follows: TGTGCCAGCAGCACGATACAGGCTTTTAATGAAAAACTGTTTTTT.

The chain has TRBV5-1 and TRBJ1-2; weak D call: TRBD1 (6 bases). Deletions cut 3 bases from V and 1 base from J, with 22 bases between. The germline V gene encodes CDR1 SGHRS and CDR2 YFSETQ. This CDR3 is built from 18 residues. CDR3 sequence: CASSWEGDMGLINYGYTF. In nucleotides, the CDR3 is TGCGCCAGCAGCTGGGAAGGGGACATGGGTCTCATTAACTATGGCTACACCTTC.

The chain recombines TRBV7-8 with TRBJ2-2, with 9 positions matching TRBD2. CDR3 length: 18 residues. V gave up 5 bases and J gave up 4 bases; unmatched junction bases: 14. Per germline, CDR1 SGHVS and CDR2 FQNEAQ. DNA for the CDR3: TGTGCCAGCAGCCCAAGAGGTGTTCGCGGGGGGGCCACCGGGGAGCTGTTTTTT. Encoded protein: CASSPRGVRGGATGELFF.

Written as DNA, the CDR3 is TGTGCCAGCAGCTTGGGCCCGGGTAGTGGCGGCTACACCTTC. This encodes CASSLGPGSGGYTF. J is TRBJ1-2 and V is TRBV5-6; D unclear. Per the germline V gene, CDR1 is SGHDT and CDR2 is YYEEEE. The CDR3 length is 14 residues. Trimming shortened V by 0 bases and J by 8 bases, and 14 bases separated the two germline ends. Full variable domain (remainder filled in from reference TRBV5-6 and TRBJ1-2): DAGVTQSPTHLIKTRGQQVTLRCSPKSGHDTVSWYQQALGQGPQFIFQYYEEEERQRGNFPDRFSGHQFPNYSSELNVNALLLGDSALYLCASSLGPGSGGYTFGSGTRLTVV.

V and J are TRBV27 and TRBJ1-2; 12 nucleotides match TRBD1. The CDR3 sequence is 18 residues long. Trimming removed 1 base from V and 4 bases from J; junction bases left unmatched: 10. From germline, CDR1 is MNHEY and CDR2 SMNVEV (reference sequence). The CDR3 is CASSLFGDRGPLGYGYTF. CDR3 DNA: TGTGCCAGCAGTTTATTCGGGGACAGGGGGCCTCTGGGCTATGGCTACACCTTC.

This clone was seen a few times. V usage is TRBV6-5 and J usage is TRBJ1-3, with D perhaps TRBD1 (5 bases). The CDR3 totals 15 residues. The V gene's germline CDR1 is MNHEY and CDR2 SVGAGI. Trimming removed 5 bases at V and 1 base at J, with 12 bases between. The CDR3 loop reads CASSPSDSSGNTIYF. For the CDR3, the DNA is TGTGCCAGCAGTCCATCCGACAGTTCTGGAAACACCATATATTTT.

The rearrangement uses TRBV11-2 and TRBJ2-3; 10 bases are shared with TRBD2. The CDR3 spans 15 residues. Trimming at V came to 1 base and at J to 4 bases, leaving 2 bases not matched to a gene. The germline gives CDR1 SGHAT, CDR2 FQNNGV. For the CDR3, the DNA is TGTGCCAGCAGCTTAGTCAGCGGGGGGGCAGATACGCAGTATTTT. Translation gives CASSLVSGGADTQYF.

This chain links TRBV20-1 with TRBJ1-5; D not certain. The CDR3 is 14 amino acids. The ends were cut back, 3 bases at V and 4 bases at J, with 13 bases in the middle. Germline assignment: CDR1 DFQATT and CDR2 SNEGSKA (reference sequence). The CDR3 loop is CSASRRVGNQPQHF. CDR3 DNA: TGCAGTGCTAGTAGGAGGGTAGGGAATCAGCCCCAGCATTTT.

This chain uses TRBV19 with TRBJ2-2; D is possibly TRBD1 (5 bases). The ends were cut back, 4 bases at V and 0 bases at J, with 12 bases in the middle. CDR1 is LNHDA and CDR2 is SQIVND in the germline V gene (reference sequence). The CDR3 has 16 amino acids. CDR3 region: CASSTSPRANTGELFF. The CDR3 region has the DNA TGTGCCAGTAGTACCTCCCCCAGGGCGAACACCGGGGAGCTGTTTTTT.

The chain links TRBV29-1 to TRBJ1-3, with no clear D. Per germline, CDR1 SQVTM and CDR2 ANQGSEA. This CDR3 is built from 12 residues. V was cut by 5 bases and J by 2 bases, with 7 bases left in between. The CDR3 spells CSVMEAGNTIYF. For the CDR3, the DNA is TGCAGCGTTATGGAGGCTGGAAACACCATATATTTT.

This clone was counted once. The V gene is TRBV2, the J gene TRBJ2-1; D ambiguous. V gave up 6 bases and J gave up 6 bases, with 6 bases separating them. Germline lookup yields CDR1 SNHLY and CDR2 FYNNEI. There are 11 residues in the CDR3. This CDR3 reads CASRSGNEQFF. The CDR3 region has the DNA TGTGCCAGCAGGTCCGGCAATGAGCAGTTCTTC. The full variable domain, its missing parts supplied by reference TRBV2 and TRBJ2-1, is EPEVTQTPSHQVTQMGQEVILRCVPISNHLYFYWYRQILGQKVEFLVSFYNNEISEKSEIFDDQFSVERPDGSNFTLKIRSTKLEDSAMYFCASRSGNEQFFGPGTRLTVL.

The genes are TRBV11-3 and TRBJ2-3; 13 bases fit TRBD2. This CDR3 spans 15 amino acids. V gave up 5 bases and J gave up 8 bases; unmatched junction bases: 7. Germline CDR1 SGHNT, CDR2 YENEEA. The chain's CDR3 is CASSRGTSGEGTQYF. CDR3 nucleotides: TGTGCCAGCAGCCGCGGGACTAGCGGGGAAGGTACGCAGTATTTT.

This clone was observed a few times. The chain has TRBV4-1 and TRBJ1-5, with 7 bases lining up with TRBD1. CDR3 length: 16 amino acids. J gave up 4 bases and V 4 bases, and 10 bases lay outside the gene matches. CDR1 and CDR2 from the germline V gene are MGHRA and YSYEKL. CDR3: CASSPSGDRINQPQHF. The CDR3 bases are TGCGCCAGCAGCCCCTCTGGGGACAGAATAAATCAGCCCCAGCATTTT.

Details on this clone: The junction departs from germline at one end; a sequencing error may be responsible. The sample contains more than one DNA sequence encoding this CDR3. The chain combines TRBV5-1 with TRBJ1-3; perhaps TRBD1 as D (6 bases). Germline V gene lookup returns CDR1 SGHRS and CDR2 YFSETQ. This CDR3 comprises 14 residues. The CDR3 is CASSLDSSGNTIYF. The CDR3 bases are TGCGCCAGCAGTTTGGACAGCTCTGGAAACACCATATATTTT.

The chain carries TRBV6-2 or TRBV6-3 and TRBJ2-7; 8 bases match TRBD2. The CDR3 spans 13 residues. After removal of 4 bases from V and 3 bases from J, the junction contained 2 bases not matched to a gene. Germline V lookup: CDR1 MNHEY, CDR2 SVGEGT. Here the CDR3 reads CASSFSGGYEQYV. The CDR3 region has the DNA TGTGCCAGCAGTTTCAGCGGGGGCTACGAGCAGTACGTC.

The chain combines TRBV18 with TRBJ2-1; D is unclear. Germline CDR1 KGHSH, CDR2 LQKENI. The CDR3 length is 13 residues. Between the trimmed V and J ends, which lost 0 bases and 12 bases, there was a span of 12 bases. The CDR3 sequence: CASSPPTRVGQFF. In DNA, the CDR3 is TGTGCCAGCTCACCACCGACTCGGGTGGGGCAGTTCTTC.

The chain is built from TRBV3-1 (or the pseudogene TRBV3-2) and TRBJ2-3; 13 nucleotides match TRBD2. J lost 6 bases, V lost 8 bases, and 8 bases had no gene match. Germline loops: CDR1 LGHDT, CDR2 YNNKEL (reference sequence). The CDR3 spans 15 residues. The CDR3 DNA reads as TGTGCCAGCCGCCGGACTAGCGGGGGTCCCGATACGCAGTATTTT. Its translation: CASRRTSGGPDTQYF.

The chain is built from TRBV6-5 and TRBJ1-6; 8 nucleotides match TRBD1. This CDR3 contains 15 residues. Losses at the gene ends were 6 bases for V and 8 bases for J; bases not matched to a gene: 9. Germline V lookup: CDR1 MNHEY, CDR2 SVGAGI. In DNA form, the CDR3 reads TGTGCCAGCAGCCCACTCGGGACAGGCTATTCACCCCTCCACTTT. Its protein is CASSPLGTGYSPLHF.

The rearrangement uses TRBV19 and TRBJ1-6; weak D call: TRBD1 (5 bases). Looked up from germline, CDR1 is LNHDA and CDR2 is SQIVND (reference sequence). V lost 3 bases to trimming and J lost 8 bases, with 8 bases between them. The CDR3 extends over 13 amino acids. As DNA, the CDR3 is TGTGCCAGTAGTATTGGGGGGGATTCACCCCTCCACTTT. Encoded protein: CASSIGGDSPLHF.

The chain has TRBV6-6 and TRBJ1-5; weak D call: TRBD1 (6 bases). Deletions cut 7 bases from V and 10 bases from J, with 14 bases between. CDR1 is MNHNY, CDR2 SVGAGI, per germline (reference sequence). CDR3 length: 12 residues. The CDR3 here is CASTDRSRPQHF. CDR3 nucleotide sequence: TGTGCCAGCACCGACAGGTCCCGTCCCCAGCATTTT.

This rearrangement joins TRBV27 to TRBJ1-2, with D perhaps matching TRBD1 (5 bases). Germline-derived CDR1 and CDR2 are MNHEY and SMNVEV (reference sequence). The germline V and J ends were trimmed by 5 bases and 8 bases, with 15 bases remaining between them. The CDR3 covers 13 residues. The CDR3 loop is CASSPRGGWGYTF. CDR3 in DNA: TGTGCCAGCAGTCCCCGGGGGGGGTGGGGCTACACCTTC.

J is TRBJ2-5 and V is TRBV9, with D possibly matching TRBD1 (6 bases). Germline CDR1 and CDR2: SGDLS and YYNGEE. V lost 2 bases, J lost 1 base, and 12 bases lay in between. CDR3 size: 15 residues. CDR3 DNA: TGTGCCAGCAGCGTTCTCACAGGGCCCCAAGAGACCCAGTACTTC. Its protein is CASSVLTGPQETQYF.

This chain connects TRBV6-2 or TRBV6-3 to TRBJ2-7; perhaps TRBD2 as D (7 bases). The CDR3 is made up of 15 amino acids. Germline assignment: CDR1 MNHEY and CDR2 SVGEGT. V lost 0 bases, J lost 3 bases, and 12 bases lay in between. The CDR3 nucleotides are TGTGCCAGCAGTTACTCCTACGGGGGGCTCTACGAGCAGTACGTC. Its protein product is CASSYSYGGLYEQYV.

The V gene is TRBV10-3, the J gene TRBJ1-1, with D perhaps matching TRBD1 (5 bases). V was shortened by 3 bases and J by 4 bases, with 15 bases between the two germline ends. Germline CDR1 reads ENHRY; CDR2 reads SYGVKD. The CDR3 length is 15 residues. The CDR3 region is CAISEKQGGATEAFF. Written as DNA, the CDR3 is TGTGCCATCAGTGAAAAGCAGGGAGGGGCCACTGAAGCTTTCTTT.

The rearrangement joins TRBV14 to TRBJ2-5, with 7 positions matching TRBD2. Germline V CDR1 and CDR2: SGHDN, FVKESK. The junction had 14 bases not matched to a gene; V was cut back by 5 bases and J by 5 bases. The length of the CDR3 is 16 residues. CDR3 DNA sequence: TGTGCCAGCAGCATCGCTAGCGGACCCCCTGGGGAGACCCAGTACTTC. Protein sequence: CASSIASGPPGETQYF.

The gene calls are TRBV29-1 and TRBJ1-2; 9 positions match TRBD1. The CDR3 has 13 amino acids. The trim removed 7 bases at V and 2 bases at J, leaving 5 bases unmatched. In germline, CDR1 is SQVTM, CDR2 ANQGSEA. The chain's CDR3 is CSDRGTGNYGYTF. The DNA for the CDR3 is TGCAGCGACAGAGGGACAGGGAACTATGGCTACACCTTC.

CDR3 nucleotide sequence: TGTGCCAGCAGCCCCGGGACAGGGAATGAAAAACTGTTTTTT. Its translation: CASSPGTGNEKLFF. The rearrangement uses TRBV11-2 and TRBJ1-4, with 9 positions matching TRBD1. Germline V lookup: CDR1 SGHAT, CDR2 FQNNGV. V shed 5 bases, J shed 5 bases, and the junction held 3 bases outside the gene matches. The CDR3 has 14 residues.

The chain recombines TRBV5-6 with TRBJ1-2, with D perhaps matching TRBD1 (5 bases). The V end lost 5 bases, the J end lost 5 bases, and 19 bases lay between the germline ends. Germline CDR1 and CDR2: SGHDT and YYEEEE. This CDR3 comprises 15 residues. CDR3 amino acids: CASRQHHRTTYGYTF. CDR3 bases: TGTGCCAGCAGACAGCATCACAGGACGACGTATGGCTACACCTTC.

This chain connects TRBV11-2 to TRBJ1-1; tentative D call: TRBD1 (5 bases). The germline CDR1 and CDR2 sequences are SGHAT and FQNNGV. Trimming took off 5 bases at V and 3 bases at J, with 13 bases between the two ends. This CDR3 contains 14 residues. CDR3 amino acids: CASSQTGRDTEAFF. CDR3 sequence (DNA): TGTGCCAGCAGCCAAACAGGTCGAGACACTGAAGCTTTCTTT.